This record looks at one T cell receptor (beta chain) sequence and its context. Its antigen is not yet known. No clone much larger than this one lies a single base away; base qualities are absent. The data were taken from a study of T cell responses to AZD1222 COVID-19 vaccine (dated by TCRdb to the early 2020s). Notes on the research overall: A total of about 230 trial participants underwent TCR sequencing, of whom 207 received two doses of AZD1222 and 26 received two doses of the MenACWY control vaccine. Trial participants were enrolled by age into 18-55, 56-69 and 70-plus year subgroups, with about 150, 27 and 61 TCR-sequenced participants respectively.

The CDR3 regions of human TCRbeta chains were subjected to immunosequencing. On the authors' methods: Repertoire TCRs were checked for matches against a reference library of SARS-CoV-2-specific TCRs that had been generated using the MIRA antigen-specificity platform. Breadth was defined as the fraction of unique TCRs that were SARS-CoV-2-associated. Depth was defined as the fraction of total T cells that were SARS-CoV-2-associated. Using the MIRA data, each spike-specific TCR was assigned both to the spike region to which the TCR was reactive and to a CD4 or CD8 class. Log10-transformed breadth and depth values were compared by one-way ANOVA with Sidak's multiple comparisons tests. Sourced from immuneACCESS, this table was stored by TCRdb with only in-frame sequences that have V and J called. A share of the clones is absent; for the studies checked, an unresolved V gene accounts for under half, and the remainder has no known explanation. Clonal size and the V and J genes are those of that table, whereas D and trimming came from the DNA. The sample includes under 150,000 clones, with approximately 88% observed a single time. The top ten clonotypes cover 15% to 20% of the sample.

The CDR3 sequence holds 20 residues, the cysteine and phenylalanine included. Only the CDR3 part of the read is kept: 60 bases, read in frame from the first base. CDR1 and CDR2, looked up from the germline V gene (reference sequence), are DFQATT and SNEGSKA. Trimming takes 3 bases off V and 5 bases off J; junction bases not matched to a gene: 18. The time point label, read with the paper, signifies: baseline before first vaccination. The sample's treatment or condition, from its label and the paper: meningococcal conjugate vaccine given as trial control. Vaccinee samples were obtained from the UK trials COV001 and COV002, which included a single-blind randomized controlled phase 2/3 trial of AZD1222 (ChAdOx1 nCoV-19) in healthy adults. For TCRbeta chain sequencing, PBMC samples were collected from trial participants at day 0 and at day 28 after the second dose. What the study reported, not specific to this receptor: Epitopes outside the regions mutated in the B.1.351 and B.1.1.7 variants were reportedly recognized by nearly half of the unique spike-specific TCRs. Because no day 14 peak-response samples were available, the repertoires could be characterized only after the peak T cell response. The 56-69-year group was small, and its depth increase did not reach significance, likely because of low power. The whole spike protein was spanned by vaccine-associated CD4 TCRs, and dominant responses were seen in regions 160-218 and 743-854. After two AZD1222 doses, spike-specific TCR breadth and depth were significantly higher than at day 0 and than in MenACWY recipients. Participants were mostly white British and included more females than males, and it was suggested by the authors that clonal diversity may have been underestimated. Only five to seven AZD1222 recipients were SARS-CoV-2 seropositive at baseline, limiting conclusions about previously exposed vaccinees.

This sample comprised peripheral blood, obtained on day 0 of MenACWY control vaccination. The sequence was obtained from an adult in good health. The chain is encoded by TRBV20-1 joined to TRBJ2-3; a stretch of 15 junction bases matches TRBD2. The CDR3 corresponds to CSASGTGGLAGGSILDTQYF. The nucleotides read TGCAGTGCTAGTGGGACGGGGGGACTAGCGGGAGGCAGTATTCTAGATACGCAGTATTTT.